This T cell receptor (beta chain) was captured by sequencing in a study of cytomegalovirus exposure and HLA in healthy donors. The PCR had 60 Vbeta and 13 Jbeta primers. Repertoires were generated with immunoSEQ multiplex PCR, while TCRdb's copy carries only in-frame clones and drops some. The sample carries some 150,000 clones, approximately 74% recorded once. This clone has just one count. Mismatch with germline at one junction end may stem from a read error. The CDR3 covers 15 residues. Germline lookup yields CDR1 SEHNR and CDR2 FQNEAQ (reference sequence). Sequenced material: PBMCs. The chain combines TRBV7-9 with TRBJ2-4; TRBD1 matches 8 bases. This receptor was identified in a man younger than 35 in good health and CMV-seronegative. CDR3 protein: CASSLQGAAKNSQYF. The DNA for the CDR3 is TGTGCCAGCAGCTTACAGGGGGCGGCCAAAAACAGTCAGTACTTC.